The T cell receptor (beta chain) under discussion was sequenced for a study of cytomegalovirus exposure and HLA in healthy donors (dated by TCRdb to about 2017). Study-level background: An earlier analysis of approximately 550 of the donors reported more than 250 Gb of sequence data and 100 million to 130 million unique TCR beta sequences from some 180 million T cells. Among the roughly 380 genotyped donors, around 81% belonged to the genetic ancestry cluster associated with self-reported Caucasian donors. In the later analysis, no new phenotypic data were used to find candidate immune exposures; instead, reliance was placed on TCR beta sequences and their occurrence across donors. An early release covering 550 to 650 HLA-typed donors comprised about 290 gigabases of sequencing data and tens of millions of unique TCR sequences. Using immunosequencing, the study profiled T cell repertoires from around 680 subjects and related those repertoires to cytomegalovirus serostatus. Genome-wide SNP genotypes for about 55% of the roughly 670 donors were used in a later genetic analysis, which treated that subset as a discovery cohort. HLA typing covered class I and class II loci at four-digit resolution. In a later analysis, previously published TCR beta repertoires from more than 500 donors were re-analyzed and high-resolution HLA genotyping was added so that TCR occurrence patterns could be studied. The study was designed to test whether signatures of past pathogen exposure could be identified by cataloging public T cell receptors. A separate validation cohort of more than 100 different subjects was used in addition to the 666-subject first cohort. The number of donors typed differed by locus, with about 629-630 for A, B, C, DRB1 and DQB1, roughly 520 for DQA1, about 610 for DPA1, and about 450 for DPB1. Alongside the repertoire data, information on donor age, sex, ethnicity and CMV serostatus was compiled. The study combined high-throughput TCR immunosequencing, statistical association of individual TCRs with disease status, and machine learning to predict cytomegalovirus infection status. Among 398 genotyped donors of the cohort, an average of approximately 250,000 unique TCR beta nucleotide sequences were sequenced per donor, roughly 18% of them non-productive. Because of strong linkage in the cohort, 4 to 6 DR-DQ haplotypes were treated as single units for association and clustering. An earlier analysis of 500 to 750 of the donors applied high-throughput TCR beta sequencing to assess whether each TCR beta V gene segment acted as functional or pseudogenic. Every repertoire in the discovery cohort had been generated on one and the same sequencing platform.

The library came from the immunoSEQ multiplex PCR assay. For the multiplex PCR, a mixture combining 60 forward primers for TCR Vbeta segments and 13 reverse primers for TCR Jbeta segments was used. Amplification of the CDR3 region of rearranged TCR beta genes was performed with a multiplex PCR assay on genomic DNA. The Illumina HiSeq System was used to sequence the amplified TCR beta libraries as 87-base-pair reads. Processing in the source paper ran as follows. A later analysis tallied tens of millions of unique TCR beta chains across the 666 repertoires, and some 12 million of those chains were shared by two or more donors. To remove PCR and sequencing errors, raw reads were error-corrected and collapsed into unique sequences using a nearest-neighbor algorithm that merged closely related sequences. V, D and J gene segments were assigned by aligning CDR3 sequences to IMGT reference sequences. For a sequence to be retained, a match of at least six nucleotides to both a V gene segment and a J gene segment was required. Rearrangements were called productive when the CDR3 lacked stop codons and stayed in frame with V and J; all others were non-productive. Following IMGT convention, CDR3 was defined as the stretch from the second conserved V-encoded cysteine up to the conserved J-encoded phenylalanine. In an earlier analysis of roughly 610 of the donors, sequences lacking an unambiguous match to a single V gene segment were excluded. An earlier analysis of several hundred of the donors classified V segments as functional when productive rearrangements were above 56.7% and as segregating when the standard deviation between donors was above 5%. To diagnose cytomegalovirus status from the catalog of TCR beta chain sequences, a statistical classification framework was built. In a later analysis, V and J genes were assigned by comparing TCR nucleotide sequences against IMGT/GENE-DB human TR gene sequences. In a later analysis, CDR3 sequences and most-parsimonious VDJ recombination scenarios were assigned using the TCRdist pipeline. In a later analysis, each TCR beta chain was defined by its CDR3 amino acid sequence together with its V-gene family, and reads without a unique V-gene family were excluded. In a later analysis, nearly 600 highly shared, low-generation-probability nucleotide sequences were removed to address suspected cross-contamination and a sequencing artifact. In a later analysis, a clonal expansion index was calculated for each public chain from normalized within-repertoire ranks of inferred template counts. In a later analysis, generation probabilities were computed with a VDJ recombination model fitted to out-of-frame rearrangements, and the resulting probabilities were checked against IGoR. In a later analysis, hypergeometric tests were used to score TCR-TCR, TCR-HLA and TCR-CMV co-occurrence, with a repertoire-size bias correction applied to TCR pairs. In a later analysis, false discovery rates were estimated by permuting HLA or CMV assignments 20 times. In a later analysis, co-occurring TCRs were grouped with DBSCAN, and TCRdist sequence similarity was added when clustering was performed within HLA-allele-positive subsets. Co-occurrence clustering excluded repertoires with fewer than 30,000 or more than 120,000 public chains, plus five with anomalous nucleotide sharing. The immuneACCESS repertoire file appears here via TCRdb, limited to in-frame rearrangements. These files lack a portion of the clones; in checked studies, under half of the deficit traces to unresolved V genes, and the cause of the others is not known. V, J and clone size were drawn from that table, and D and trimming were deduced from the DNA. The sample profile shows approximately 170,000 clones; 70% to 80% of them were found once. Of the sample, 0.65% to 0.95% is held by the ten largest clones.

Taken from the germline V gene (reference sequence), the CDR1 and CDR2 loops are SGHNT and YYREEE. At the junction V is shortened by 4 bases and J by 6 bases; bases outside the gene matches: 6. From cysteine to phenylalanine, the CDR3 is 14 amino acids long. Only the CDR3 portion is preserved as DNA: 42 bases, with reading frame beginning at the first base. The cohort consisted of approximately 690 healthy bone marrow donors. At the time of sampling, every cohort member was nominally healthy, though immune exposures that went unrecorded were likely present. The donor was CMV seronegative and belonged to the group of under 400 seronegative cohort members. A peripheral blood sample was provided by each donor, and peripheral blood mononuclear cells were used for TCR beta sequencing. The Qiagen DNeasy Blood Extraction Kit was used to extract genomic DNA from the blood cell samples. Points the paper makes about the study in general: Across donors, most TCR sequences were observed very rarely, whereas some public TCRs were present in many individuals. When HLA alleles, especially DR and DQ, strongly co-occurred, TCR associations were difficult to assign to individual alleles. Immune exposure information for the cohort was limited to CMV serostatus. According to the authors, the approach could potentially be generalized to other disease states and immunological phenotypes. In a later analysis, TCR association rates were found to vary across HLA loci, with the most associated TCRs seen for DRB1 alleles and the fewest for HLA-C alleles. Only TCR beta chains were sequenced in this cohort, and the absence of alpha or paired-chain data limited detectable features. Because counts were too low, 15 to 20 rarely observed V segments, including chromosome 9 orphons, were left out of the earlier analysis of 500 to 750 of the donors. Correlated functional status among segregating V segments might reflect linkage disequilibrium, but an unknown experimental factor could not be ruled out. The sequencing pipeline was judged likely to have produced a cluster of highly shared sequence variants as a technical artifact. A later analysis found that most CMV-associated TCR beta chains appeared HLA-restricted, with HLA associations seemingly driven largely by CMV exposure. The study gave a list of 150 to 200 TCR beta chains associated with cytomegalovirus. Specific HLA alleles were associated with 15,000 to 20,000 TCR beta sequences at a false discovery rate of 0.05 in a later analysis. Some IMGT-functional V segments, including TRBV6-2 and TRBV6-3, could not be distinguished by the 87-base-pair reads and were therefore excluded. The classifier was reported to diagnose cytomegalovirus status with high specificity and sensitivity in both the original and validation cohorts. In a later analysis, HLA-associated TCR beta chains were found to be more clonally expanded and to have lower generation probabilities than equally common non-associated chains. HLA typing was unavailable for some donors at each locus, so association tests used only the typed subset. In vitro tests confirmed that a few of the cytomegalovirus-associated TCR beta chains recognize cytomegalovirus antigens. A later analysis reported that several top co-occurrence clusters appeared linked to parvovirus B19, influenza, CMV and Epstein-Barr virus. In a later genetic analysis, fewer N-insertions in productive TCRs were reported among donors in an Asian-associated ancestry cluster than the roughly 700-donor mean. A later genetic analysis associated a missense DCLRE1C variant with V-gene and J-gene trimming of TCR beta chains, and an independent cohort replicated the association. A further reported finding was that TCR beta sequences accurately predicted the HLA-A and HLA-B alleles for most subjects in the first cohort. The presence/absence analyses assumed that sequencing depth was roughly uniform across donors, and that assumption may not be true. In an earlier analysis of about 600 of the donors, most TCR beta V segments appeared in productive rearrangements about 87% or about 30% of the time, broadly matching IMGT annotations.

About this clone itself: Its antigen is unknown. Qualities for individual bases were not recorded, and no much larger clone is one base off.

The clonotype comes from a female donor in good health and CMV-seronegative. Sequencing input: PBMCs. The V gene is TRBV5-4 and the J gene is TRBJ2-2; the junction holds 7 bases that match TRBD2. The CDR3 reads CASSVGGSPGELFF. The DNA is TGTGCCAGCAGCGTCGGGGGGAGCCCCGGGGAGCTGTTTTTT.